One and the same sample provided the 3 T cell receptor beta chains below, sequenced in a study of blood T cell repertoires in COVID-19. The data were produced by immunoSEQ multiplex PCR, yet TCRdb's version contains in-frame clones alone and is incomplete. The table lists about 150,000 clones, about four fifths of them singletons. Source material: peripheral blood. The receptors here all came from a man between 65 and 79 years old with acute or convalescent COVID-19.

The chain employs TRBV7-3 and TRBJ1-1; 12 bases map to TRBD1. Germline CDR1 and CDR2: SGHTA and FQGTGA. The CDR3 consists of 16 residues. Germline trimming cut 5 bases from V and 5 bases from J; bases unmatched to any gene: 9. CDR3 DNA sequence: TGTGCCAGCAGCCCCGGGACAGGGGGCTCGGGGACTGAAGCTTTCTTT. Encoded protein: CASSPGTGGSGTEAFF.

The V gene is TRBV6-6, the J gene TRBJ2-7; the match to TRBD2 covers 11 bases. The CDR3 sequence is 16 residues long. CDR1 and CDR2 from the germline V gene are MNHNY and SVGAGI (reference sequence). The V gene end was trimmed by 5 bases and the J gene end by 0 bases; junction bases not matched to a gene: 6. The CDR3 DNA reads TGTGCCAGCAGTGTGTTCGGGACTAGCGGCTCCTACGAGCAGTACTTC. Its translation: CASSVFGTSGSYEQYF.

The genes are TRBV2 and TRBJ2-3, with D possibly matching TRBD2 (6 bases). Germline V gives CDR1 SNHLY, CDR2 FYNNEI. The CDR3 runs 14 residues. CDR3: CAAGKRSITDTQYF. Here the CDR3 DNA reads TGTGCTGCGGGAAAGCGGTCCATCACAGATACGCAGTATTTT.